This T cell receptor beta chain originates from a study of regulatory T cells in long-lasting Graves disease (dated by TCRdb to 2020 to 2023). General notes on the study: Newly diagnosed Graves' disease patients had taken antithyroid drugs for less than 3 months. Persistent Graves' disease patients were compared with newly diagnosed Graves' disease patients by peripheral blood TCR sequencing and RNA sequencing. The study was registered as a clinical trial and conducted in China. A total of roughly 33 samples underwent TCR sequencing: some 13 from persistent and roughly 20 from newly diagnosed Graves' disease patients. Points the paper makes about the study in general: The small sample size was acknowledged by the authors as a limitation that may reduce accuracy. Only the TCR beta chain was sequenced and analyzed. More public clonotypes were shared among persistent patients (over 2,500) than among newly diagnosed patients (more than 950). Compared with newly diagnosed patients, patients with persistent Graves' disease had lower TCR Shannon entropy and fewer highly expanded clones, which suggests clonal expansion. Only peripheral blood was studied, because thyroid tissue, the primary lesion, was inaccessible.

Receptor libraries were prepared by multiplex PCR. Sequencing was performed on an Illumina HiSeq 4000. CDR3 regions were amplified by Arm-PCR with iRepertoire HTBI primers to construct TCR beta libraries. Before sequencing, the PCR products went through gel purification. Processing in the source paper ran as follows. Gene usage analysis of CDR3 amino acid clonotypes relied on the roughly 58 TRBV and over 13 TRBJ segments identified across samples. Filtered high-quality paired reads were merged into contigs using COPE and FqMerger. BLAST was used to align contigs to IMGT TRBV, TRBD and TRBJ reference genes, with CDR3 defined following IMGT. Any clonotype with a frequency above 0.1% was counted as a highly expanded clone. Shannon entropy was used to measure repertoire diversity, and the Gini coefficient was used to measure V-J evenness. A clonotype found in more than one individual was treated as public. TCRdb reprocessed the public reads (quality trimming at Q25 with fastp, clone calling with MiXCR) and kept in-frame beta chains. Identical CDR3 protein sequences are pooled into one entry, listed with their most common genes and DNA. V and J calls and clone size were set by TCRdb, not the authors. The sample table shows roughly 500,000 distinct CDR3 sequences, and about 13% are seen once. Of the sample, about 10% is held by the ten largest clones.

What the time point label conveys for this sample: newly diagnosed GD, antithyroid drugs for less than 3 months. For both TCR sequencing and RNA sequencing, RNA was extracted from PBMCs in TRIzol. The diagnosis of Graves' disease was made according to American Thyroid Association guidelines. Recruitment of patients was carried out at an endocrinology department in Xi'an, China. Each patient gave approximately 8.8 milliliters of peripheral blood, collected in an EDTA anticoagulant tube. Ficoll Paque Plus density gradient separation was used to isolate PBMCs, and no further T cell sorting was done. RNA quality was checked with an Agilent 2100 Bioanalyzer and agarose gel, and concentration with a NanoDrop 2000. This clonotype has a count of ten or more. This clone's antigen is unknown. Nothing much larger sits one base from this clone, and base qualities are not available. This sample also belongs to another study, concerning T cells in Graves' hyperthyroidism and ophthalmopathy. Taken from the second paper: Stable Graves' hyperthyroidism was defined as the absence of progression to ophthalmopathy over 18 months of follow-up. Hyperthyroidism patients were newly diagnosed, had a disease duration of under 2 months, and were aged 18 to 65 years. Any patient with an uncontrolled infection, another autoimmune disease, pregnancy or lactation was excluded. Diagnoses relied on clinical symptoms, serum thyroxine and TRAb, thyroid ultrasound and orbital computed tomography. For the first round of RT-PCR on the TCR CDR3, the HTBI primer set was used together with the Qiagen OneStep RT-PCR kit. Most expanded thyroid clonotypes (frequency above 0.001) were also detected in blood, suggesting blood repertoires may reflect thyroid immune responses. A 13 V-J signature model separated ophthalmopathy from stable hyperthyroidism, with nearly 90% sensitivity and about 81% specificity in cross-validation and 80%/75% in testing. In validation, progression to ophthalmopathy was predicted by the model with almost 71% sensitivity and about 72% specificity, a median of about 6.4 months before onset. To identify TCR V-J signatures that set the groups apart, the researchers used a discovery cohort of 90 to 100 patients, made up of approximately 43 with Graves' ophthalmopathy and 57 with stable Graves' hyperthyroidism. Whether ophthalmopathy could be predicted prospectively was tested in an independent validation cohort made up of 18 to 20 hyperthyroidism patients plus 17 patients who later progressed to ophthalmopathy. The approximately 98 discovery patients were randomly divided into training and test sets at a 7:3 ratio. In addition, the study compared T-cell repertoires in thyroid tissue and in blood from over 5 Graves' hyperthyroidism patients. After blood sampling, hyperthyroidism patients were treated with methimazole at a starting dose of 30 mg daily, and ophthalmopathy patients were treated with high-dose intravenous methylprednisolone. Libraries were constructed in a second round of multiplex PCR, after which size selection and purification were performed. Libraries were sequenced paired-end with 100 bp reads on an Illumina HiSeq2000. SOAPnuke was used to process the raw data, with reads discarded if the reads contained adapters or uncalled bases, had a mean Phred below 15, or lacked an exact constant-primer or identifier match. High-quality paired reads were merged with COPE v1.2.5, and unique nucleotide sequences were defined as clonotypes. MiTCR v1.1 was used to align the clonotypes against IMGT TRBV, TRBD and TRBJ reference segments. The analysis included only V-J combinations with a frequency above 0.0001, which together covered 99% to 99.2% of the repertoires. The TCS score was defined as the ratio of F50 (clonal expansion) to E x V (chaos), calculated using BLOSUM62-based TCRdist between CDR3 peptides within each V-J. Welch's t-statistics and random forest reduced around 510 V-J features to some 14, which were used in a naive Bayes classifier (R e1071). Sample size was not statistically predetermined, and blinding of investigators to group allocation was not performed. The paper reports TCR Vbeta CDR3 sequencing of about 140 peripheral blood samples: around 45 ophthalmopathy, about 75 hyperthyroidism and 17 progressor patients.

The receptor comes from a man aged 30 to 45 with Graves disease. Donor details come from another sample of the same person, matched by shared clones. Sample: peripheral blood mononuclear cells (PBMCs), taken at new diagnosis, from a patient treated with antithyroid drugs.

The CDR3 reads as follows: CASWAPVPKGLAASSTDTQYF. The nucleotide sequence reads TGTGCCAGCTGGGCGCCCGTGCCGAAGGGACTAGCGGCCTCTAGCACAGATACGCAGTATTTT. The chain is encoded by TRBV2 joined to TRBJ2-3, with 11 bases aligning to TRBD2. Trimmed from V: 8 bases; trimmed from J: 0 bases; junction bases lacking a gene match: 22. Counted from cysteine to phenylalanine, this CDR3 has 21 amino acids. The sequence is cut down to CDR3 DNA, 63 bases in frame from base 1. The germline V gene encodes CDR1 SNHLY and CDR2 FYNNEI. The full variable domain, completed from the reference TRBV2 and TRBJ2-3 proteins outside the CDR3, reads EPEVTQTPSHQVTQMGQEVILRCVPISNHLYFYWYRQILGQKVEFLVSFYNNEISEKSEIFDDQFSVERPDGSNFTLKIRSTKLEDSAMYFCASWAPVPKGLAASSTDTQYFGPGTRLTVL.